This T cell receptor (beta chain) was identified during a study of technical replicates of blood from several donors. Produced via immunoSEQ multiplex PCR; TCRdb's table is partial and in-frame only. The data show just over 80,000 clones, around 94% seen once. Sequenced input: T cells isolated from PBMCs. The clonotype comes from a human donor in good health.

Here the CDR3 reads CAISLPQSNYGYTF. DNA for the CDR3: TGTGCCATCTCGCTGCCACAATCTAACTATGGCTACACCTTC. The rearrangement uses TRBV10-3 and TRBJ1-2, with D uncertain. This CDR3 is built from 14 residues. The germline V and J ends were trimmed by 8 bases and 0 bases, with 13 bases remaining between them. Germline loops: CDR1 ENHRY, CDR2 SYGVKD.